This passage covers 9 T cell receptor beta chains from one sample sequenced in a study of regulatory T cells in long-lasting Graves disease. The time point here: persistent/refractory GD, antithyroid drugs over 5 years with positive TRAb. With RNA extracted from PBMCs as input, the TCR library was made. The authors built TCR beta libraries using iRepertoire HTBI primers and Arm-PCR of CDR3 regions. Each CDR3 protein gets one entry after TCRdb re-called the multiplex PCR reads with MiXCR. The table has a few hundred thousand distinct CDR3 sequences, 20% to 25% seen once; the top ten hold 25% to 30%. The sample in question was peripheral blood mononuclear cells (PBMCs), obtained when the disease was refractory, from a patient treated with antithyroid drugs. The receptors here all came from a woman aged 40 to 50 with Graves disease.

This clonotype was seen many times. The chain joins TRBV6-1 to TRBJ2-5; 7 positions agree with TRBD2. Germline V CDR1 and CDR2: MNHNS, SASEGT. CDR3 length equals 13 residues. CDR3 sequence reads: CATRAGDKETQYF. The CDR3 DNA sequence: TGTGCGACCCGGGCGGGAGATAAAGAGACCCAGTACTTC.

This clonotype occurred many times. The CDR3 bases are TGTGCCAGCAGTTTAGGACTAGCGGGAGGGAAGGTTCAGTACTTC. This encodes CASSLGLAGGKVQYF. This sequence joins TRBV28 and TRBJ2-4; 15 bases align to TRBD2. CDR1 MDHEN and CDR2 SYDVKM come from the germline V gene. The CDR3 loop spans 15 amino acids. Trimming cost V 2 bases and J 11 bases; bases outside gene matches: 4. The entire variable domain, with the rest obtained from reference TRBV28 and TRBJ2-4, is as follows: DVKVTQSSRYLVKRTGEKVFLECVQDMDHENMFWYRQDPGLGLRLIYFSYDVKMKEKGDIPEGYSVSREKKERFSLILESASTNQTSMYLCASSLGLAGGKVQYFGAGTRLSVL.

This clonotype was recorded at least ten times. The chain's CDR3 is CAISQRRYEQYF. DNA for the CDR3: TGTGCCATCAGTCAACGGCGCTACGAGCAGTACTTC. The V call is TRBV10-3, the J call TRBJ2-7; D not resolved. V lost 5 bases and J lost 3, with 8 bases in between. The germline CDR1 and CDR2 sequences are ENHRY and SYGVKD. CDR3 length: 12 amino acids.

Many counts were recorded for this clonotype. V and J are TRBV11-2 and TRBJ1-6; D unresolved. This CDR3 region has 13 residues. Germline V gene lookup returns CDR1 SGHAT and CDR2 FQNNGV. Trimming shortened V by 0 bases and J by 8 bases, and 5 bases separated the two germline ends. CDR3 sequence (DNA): TGTGCCAGCAGCTTAGATCGGGATTCACCCCTCCACTTT. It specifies CASSLDRDSPLHF.

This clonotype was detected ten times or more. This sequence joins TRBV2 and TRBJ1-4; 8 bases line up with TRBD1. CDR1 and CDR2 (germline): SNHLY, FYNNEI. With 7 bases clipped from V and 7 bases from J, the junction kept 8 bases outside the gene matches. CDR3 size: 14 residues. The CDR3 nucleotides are TGTGCCAGCACGAACAGGGGGATCAGTGAAAAACTGTTTTTT. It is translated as CASTNRGISEKLFF. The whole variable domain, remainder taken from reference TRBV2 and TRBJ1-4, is EPEVTQTPSHQVTQMGQEVILRCVPISNHLYFYWYRQILGQKVEFLVSFYNNEISEKSEIFDDQFSVERPDGSNFTLKIRSTKLEDSAMYFCASTNRGISEKLFFGSGTQLSVL.

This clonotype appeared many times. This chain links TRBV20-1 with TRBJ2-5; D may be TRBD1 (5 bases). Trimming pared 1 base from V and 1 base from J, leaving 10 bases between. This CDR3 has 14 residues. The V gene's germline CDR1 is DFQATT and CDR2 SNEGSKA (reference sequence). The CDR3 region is CSARAWQGQETQYF. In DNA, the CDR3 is TGCAGTGCTAGAGCTTGGCAGGGCCAAGAGACCCAGTACTTC.

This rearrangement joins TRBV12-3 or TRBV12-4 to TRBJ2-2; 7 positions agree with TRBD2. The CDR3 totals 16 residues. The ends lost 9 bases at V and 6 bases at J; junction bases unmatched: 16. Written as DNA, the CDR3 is TGTGCCAGTGGGGGAGGGTGGGATGTTTTGTCCGGGGAGCTGTTTTTT. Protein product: CASGGGWDVLSGELFF.

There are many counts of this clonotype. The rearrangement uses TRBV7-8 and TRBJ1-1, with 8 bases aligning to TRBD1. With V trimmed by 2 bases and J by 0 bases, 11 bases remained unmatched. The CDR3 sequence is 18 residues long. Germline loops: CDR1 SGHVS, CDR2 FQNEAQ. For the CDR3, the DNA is TGTGCCAGCAGCTTAACAGGGGGAAGCCTCCGAATGAACACTGAAGCTTTCTTT. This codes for CASSLTGGSLRMNTEAFF.

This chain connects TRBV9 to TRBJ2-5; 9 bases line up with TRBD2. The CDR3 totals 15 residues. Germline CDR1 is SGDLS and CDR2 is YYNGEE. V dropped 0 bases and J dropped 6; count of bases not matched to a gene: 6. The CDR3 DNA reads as TGTGCCAGCAGCGTAGGGTTAGCGGGAGCGAAGACCCAGTACTTC. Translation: CASSVGLAGAKTQYF.